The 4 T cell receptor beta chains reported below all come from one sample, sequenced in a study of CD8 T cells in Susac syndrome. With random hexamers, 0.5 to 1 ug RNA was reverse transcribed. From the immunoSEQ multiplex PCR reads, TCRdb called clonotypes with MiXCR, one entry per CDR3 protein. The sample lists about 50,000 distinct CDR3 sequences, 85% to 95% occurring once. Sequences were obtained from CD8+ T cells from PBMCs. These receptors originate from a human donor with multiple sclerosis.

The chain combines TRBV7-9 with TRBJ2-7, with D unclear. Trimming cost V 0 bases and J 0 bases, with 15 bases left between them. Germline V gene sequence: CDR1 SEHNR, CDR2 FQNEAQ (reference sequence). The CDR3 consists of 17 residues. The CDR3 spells CASSLALGSASSYEQYF. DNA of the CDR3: TGTGCCAGCAGCTTAGCGCTCGGCAGCGCCAGCTCCTACGAGCAGTACTTC.

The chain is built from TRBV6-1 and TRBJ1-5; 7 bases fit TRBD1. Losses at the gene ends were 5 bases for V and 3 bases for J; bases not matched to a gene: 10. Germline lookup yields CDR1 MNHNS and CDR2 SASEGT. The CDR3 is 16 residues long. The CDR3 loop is CASSPIRGPLNQPQHF. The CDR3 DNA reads TGTGCCAGCAGTCCGATAAGGGGGCCCCTCAATCAGCCCCAGCATTTT.

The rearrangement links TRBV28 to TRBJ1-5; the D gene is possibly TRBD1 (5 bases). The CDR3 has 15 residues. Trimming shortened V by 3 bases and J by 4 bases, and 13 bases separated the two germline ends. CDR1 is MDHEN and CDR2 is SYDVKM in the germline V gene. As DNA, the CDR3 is TGTGCCAGCAGTTTGGACTCCGCAGGGAATCAGCCCCAGCATTTT. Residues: CASSLDSAGNQPQHF.

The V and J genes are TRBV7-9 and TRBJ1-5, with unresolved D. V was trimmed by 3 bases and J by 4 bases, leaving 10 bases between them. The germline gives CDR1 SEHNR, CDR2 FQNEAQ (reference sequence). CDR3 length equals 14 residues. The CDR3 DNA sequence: TGTGCCAGCAGCTTGCCAGGTTCGAATCAGCCCCAGCATTTT. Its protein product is CASSLPGSNQPQHF.